Below, 27 T cell receptor beta chains from the same sample are listed, as sequenced in a study of shared clonotypes between healthy human individuals. Sequencing used immunoSEQ multiplex PCR; TCRdb keeps in-frame clones, though not all of them. The sample shows 650,000 to 700,000 clones, 90% of them seen only once. The specimen sequenced was memory CD8+ T cells from PBMCs. Subset defined: CD45RO+ cells pooled with CCR7-negative TemRA cells. The receptors originated from a man between 18 and 29 years old in good health. Some clones in this sample may be carry-over from other donors' samples.

This clone came up once. CDR3 amino acids: CANHGTGFYEQYF. CDR3 bases: TGTGCCAACCACGGGACAGGGTTTTACGAGCAGTACTTC. The rearrangement joins TRBV2 to TRBJ2-7; 9 nucleotides line up with TRBD1. Germline lookup yields CDR1 SNHLY and CDR2 FYNNEI. This CDR3 has 13 amino acids. J gave up 4 bases and V 10 bases, and 8 bases lay outside the gene matches.

This sequence joins TRBV9 and TRBJ2-2; tentative D call: TRBD2 (6 bases). Germline V gene sequence: CDR1 SGDLS, CDR2 YYNGEE. V lost 3 bases to trimming and J lost 5 bases, with 17 bases between them. The CDR3 totals 16 residues. CDR3 sequence reads: CASSGASGDPTGELFF. The CDR3 DNA is TGTGCCAGCAGCGGAGCATCGGGGGACCCAACCGGGGAGCTGTTTTTT.

The V call is TRBV28, the J call TRBJ2-2; weak D call: TRBD2 (6 bases). V lost 6 bases, J lost 6 bases, and 11 bases lay in between. CDR1 MDHEN and CDR2 SYDVKM come from the germline V gene. The CDR3 runs to 13 residues. In nucleotides, the CDR3 is TGTGCCAGCAGCTGGAGGGCGGCCGGGGAGCTGTTTTTT. Encoded protein: CASSWRAAGELFF.

This rearrangement joins TRBV7-3 to TRBJ2-2; no definite D call. Trimming removed 5 bases from V and 6 bases from J, with 7 bases in between. This CDR3 has 12 residues. Germline loops: CDR1 SGHTA, CDR2 FQGTGA. CDR3 sequence reads: CASSRLSGELFF. The CDR3 region has the DNA TGTGCCAGCAGCCGACTGTCCGGGGAGCTGTTTTTT.

In regard to this clone: The sample carries other DNA sequences with the same CDR3. The chain combines TRBV9 with TRBJ2-1; 8 nucleotides agree with TRBD2. CDR1 and CDR2 (germline): SGDLS, YYNGEE. This CDR3 comprises 15 residues. V lost 0 bases, J lost 6 bases, and 5 bases stayed unmatched. The CDR3, as DNA: TGTGCCAGCAGCGTAGCCAGCGGGAGCGGCAATGAGCAGTTCTTC. It specifies CASSVASGSGNEQFF.

The chain joins TRBV15 to TRBJ2-1; D is unclear. The germline V gene encodes CDR1 LNHNV and CDR2 YYDKDF (reference sequence). V shed 3 bases and J shed 5 bases, with 5 bases lying between them. This CDR3 has 12 residues. The CDR3 DNA reads as TGTGCCACCAGCAGGGGCAACAATGAGCAGTTCTTC. Encoded protein: CATSRGNNEQFF.

This sequence joins TRBV5-1 and TRBJ2-3; D not resolved. CDR1 is SGHRS and CDR2 is YFSETQ in the germline V gene. This CDR3 spans 14 amino acids. V shed 2 bases and J shed 7 bases, with 14 bases lying between them. CDR3 protein: CASSFTSERNTQYF. Written as DNA, the CDR3 is TGCGCCAGCAGCTTCACGTCAGAGAGGAATACGCAGTATTTT.

The V gene is TRBV6-1, the J gene TRBJ1-2, with a possible D match to TRBD1 (6 bases). The germline V gene encodes CDR1 MNHNS and CDR2 SASEGT. CDR3 length equals 15 residues. V dropped 6 bases and J dropped 4 bases, with 18 bases sitting between them. DNA of the CDR3: TGTGCCAGCAGCTCCCTTGGGGGGACATCCTATGGCTACACCTTC. Protein sequence: CASSSLGGTSYGYTF.

This chain joins TRBV27 and TRBJ2-3, with 10 positions matching TRBD1. Germline V gives CDR1 MNHEY, CDR2 SMNVEV (reference sequence). The ends lost 4 bases at V and 4 bases at J; junction bases unmatched: 8. The CDR3 totals 16 residues. The CDR3 reads CASSSRPTGGADTQYF. As DNA, the CDR3 is TGTGCCAGCAGTTCCCGTCCGACAGGGGGCGCAGATACGCAGTATTTT.

The V gene is TRBV19, the J gene TRBJ2-1; TRBD1 agrees at 9 bases. CDR3 length equals 19 residues. With V trimmed by 3 bases and J by 7 bases, 19 bases remained unmatched. From germline, CDR1 is LNHDA and CDR2 SQIVND (reference sequence). CDR3 nucleotides: TGTGCCAGTAGTATTACGGGGACAGGGATAAAAATTTGGGGAAATGAGCAGTTCTTC. Protein: CASSITGTGIKIWGNEQFF.

The chain couples TRBV9 to TRBJ2-1; perhaps TRBD1 as D (5 bases). CDR1 is SGDLS and CDR2 is YYNGEE in the germline V gene. The CDR3 loop spans 11 amino acids. V was clipped by 7 bases and J by 9 bases, with 11 bases between them. CDR3 region: CASPQGSEQFF. CDR3 sequence (DNA): TGTGCCAGCCCTCAGGGTTCTGAGCAGTTCTTC.

This CDR3 is CASSYQFYEQYF. CDR3 DNA: TGTGCCAGCAGTTACCAATTCTACGAGCAGTACTTC. The chain links TRBV6-6 to TRBJ2-7; D gene ambiguous. The CDR3 extends over 12 amino acids. Trimming left V 2 bases short and J 3 bases short, with 5 bases between. The germline CDR1 and CDR2 sequences are MNHNY and SVGAGI (reference sequence).

The gene calls are TRBV5-1 and TRBJ2-7; D ambiguous. The CDR3 extends over 14 amino acids. V lost 3 bases and J 4 bases, leaving 14 bases between the germline ends. Germline V gives CDR1 SGHRS, CDR2 YFSETQ. CDR3 in amino acids: CASSYNRASYEQYF. The CDR3 DNA follows: TGCGCCAGCAGCTATAACCGGGCCAGTTACGAGCAGTACTTC. The full variable domain, in which reference TRBV5-1 and TRBJ2-7 provide the parts outside the CDR3, is KAGVTQTPRYLIKTRGQQVTLSCSPISGHRSVSWYQQTPGQGLQFLFEYFSETQRNKGNFPGRFSGRQFSNSRSEMNVSTLELGDSALYLCASSYNRASYEQYFGPGTRLTVT.

This chain connects TRBV7-8 to TRBJ2-3; the D gene is possibly TRBD2 (6 bases). The CDR3 spans 16 residues. Germline lookup yields CDR1 SGHVS and CDR2 FQNEAQ. The V end was cut by 1 base, the J end by 4 bases, with 15 bases between. The CDR3 reads CASSLEGGKPPDTQYF. CDR3 sequence (DNA): TGTGCCAGCAGCTTAGAGGGCGGGAAGCCCCCAGATACGCAGTATTTT.

This chain links TRBV29-1 with TRBJ2-2, with no clear D. The V and J ends lost 3 bases and 5 bases respectively, with 10 bases between them. Looked up from germline, CDR1 is SQVTM and CDR2 is ANQGSEA. This CDR3 is built from 13 residues. The CDR3 is CSVDTPYTGELFF. The CDR3 nucleotides read TGCAGCGTTGATACCCCTTATACCGGGGAGCTGTTTTTT.

This sequence joins TRBV9 and TRBJ2-1, with 7 positions matching TRBD1. This CDR3 spans 16 amino acids. V was pared by 4 bases and J by 10 bases, with 17 bases of the junction left unmatched. The germline gives CDR1 SGDLS, CDR2 YYNGEE. The CDR3 is CASSPHPGQSLREQFF. The CDR3 region has the DNA TGTGCCAGCAGCCCGCACCCGGGACAGAGTCTCAGGGAGCAGTTCTTC.

The genes are TRBV5-8 and TRBJ2-7; D call uncertain. CDR3 length equals 13 residues. V was trimmed by 1 base and J by 2 bases, leaving 7 bases between them. Germline V lookup: CDR1 SGHTS, CDR2 YDEGEE. CDR3 protein: CASSLSLPYEQYF. The CDR3 DNA is TGTGCCAGCAGCTTGTCGCTACCCTACGAGCAGTACTTC.

In its sample, this clone was seen once. CDR3 residues: CASSPTGRNGYTF. For the CDR3, the DNA is TGTGCCAGCAGTCCGACAGGGCGGAATGGCTACACCTTC. The V and J genes are TRBV27 and TRBJ1-2, with 7 bases aligning to TRBD1. This CDR3 is built from 13 residues. Per germline, CDR1 MNHEY and CDR2 SMNVEV (reference sequence). V was pared by 5 bases and J by 6 bases, with 6 bases of the junction left unmatched.

The chain recombines TRBV7-9 with TRBJ2-2, with a possible D match to TRBD2 (6 bases). CDR3 length equals 15 residues. V was cut by 1 base and J by 6 bases, with 12 bases left in between. CDR1 SEHNR and CDR2 FQNEAQ come from the germline V gene (reference sequence). CDR3: CASSLGPGVSGELFF. The CDR3 nucleotides read TGTGCCAGCAGCTTAGGACCGGGAGTGTCCGGGGAGCTGTTTTTT.

The V and J genes are TRBV7-8 and TRBJ1-2, with D possibly TRBD1 on 6 matching bases. The CDR3 loop spans 17 amino acids. Germline CDR1 reads SGHVS; CDR2 reads FQNEAQ. Trimming took 2 bases from V and 4 from J, leaving 20 bases between them. CDR3 DNA sequence: TGTGCCAGCAGCTTAATCCCCCAGGGGCAAAGGGGCTATGGCTACACCTTC. Amino acid sequence: CASSLIPQGQRGYGYTF.

The chain combines TRBV7-8 with TRBJ1-5; weak D call: TRBD1 (5 bases). CDR1 and CDR2 from the germline V gene are SGHVS and FQNEAQ. This CDR3 region has 14 residues. The V and J ends lost 5 bases and 4 bases respectively, with 12 bases between them. The CDR3 DNA is TGTGCCAGCAGCCCCCAACGGGGGAATCAGCCCCAGCATTTT. Translated: CASSPQRGNQPQHF.

The chain employs TRBV11-2 and TRBJ2-2; a possible D gene is TRBD2 (6 bases). Germline lookup yields CDR1 SGHAT and CDR2 FQNNGV. The CDR3 loop spans 17 amino acids. V lost 0 bases and J 6 bases, leaving 17 bases between the germline ends. DNA for the CDR3: TGTGCCAGCAGCTTAGATAGATTACATGGAGGGCCCGGGGAGCTGTTTTTT. Encoded protein: CASSLDRLHGGPGELFF.

This clone was counted only a few times. The chain recombines TRBV29-1 with TRBJ1-1, with TRBD1 matching 7 bases. CDR1 and CDR2 from the germline V gene are SQVTM and ANQGSEA. This CDR3 is built from 13 residues. J gave up 0 bases and V 3 bases, and 1 base lay outside the gene matches. The CDR3 DNA reads as TGCAGCGTTGATGGGACAGTGAACACTGAAGCTTTCTTT. Translated: CSVDGTVNTEAFF.

This chain uses TRBV28 with TRBJ2-7; unclear D gene. Germline assignment: CDR1 MDHEN and CDR2 SYDVKM. V was pared by 3 bases and J by 2 bases, with 11 bases between. The CDR3 has 14 amino acids. The CDR3: CASSLMTDPYEQYF. The CDR3 region has the DNA TGTGCCAGCAGTTTGATGACGGACCCCTACGAGCAGTACTTC. The variable domain in full, completed from reference TRBV28 and TRBJ2-7, reads DVKVTQSSRYLVKRTGEKVFLECVQDMDHENMFWYRQDPGLGLRLIYFSYDVKMKEKGDIPEGYSVSREKKERFSLILESASTNQTSMYLCASSLMTDPYEQYFGPGTRLTVT.

This chain connects TRBV4-1 to TRBJ1-2; 7 nucleotides match TRBD1. Germline CDR1 and CDR2: MGHRA and YSYEKL. J gave up 4 bases and V 3 bases, and 8 bases lay outside the gene matches. The CDR3 sequence is 15 residues long. Here the CDR3 reads CASSQEGAFIYGYTF. In DNA form, the CDR3 reads TGCGCCAGCAGCCAGGAGGGGGCTTTTATCTATGGCTACACCTTC.

The chain carries TRBV29-1 and TRBJ1-1, with 12 bases identical to TRBD1. This CDR3 comprises 16 residues. V lost 6 bases, J lost 6 bases, and 14 bases stayed unmatched. CDR1 SQVTM and CDR2 ANQGSEA come from the germline V gene. Written as DNA, the CDR3 is TGCAGCGTGCTGCCGGGACAGGGGGCGAGAAGGGCTGAAGCTTTCTTT. This gives the protein CSVLPGQGARRAEAFF.

This rearrangement joins TRBV4-1 to TRBJ2-7; 10 nucleotides match TRBD2. This CDR3 is 16 amino acids long. Looked up from germline, CDR1 is MGHRA and CDR2 is YSYEKL. The trim removed 0 bases at V and 9 bases at J, leaving 11 bases unmatched. The CDR3 nucleotides are TGCGCCAGCAGCCAAGAATATCTAGCGGGAGAGGGTTCGCAGTACTTC. As protein: CASSQEYLAGEGSQYF.